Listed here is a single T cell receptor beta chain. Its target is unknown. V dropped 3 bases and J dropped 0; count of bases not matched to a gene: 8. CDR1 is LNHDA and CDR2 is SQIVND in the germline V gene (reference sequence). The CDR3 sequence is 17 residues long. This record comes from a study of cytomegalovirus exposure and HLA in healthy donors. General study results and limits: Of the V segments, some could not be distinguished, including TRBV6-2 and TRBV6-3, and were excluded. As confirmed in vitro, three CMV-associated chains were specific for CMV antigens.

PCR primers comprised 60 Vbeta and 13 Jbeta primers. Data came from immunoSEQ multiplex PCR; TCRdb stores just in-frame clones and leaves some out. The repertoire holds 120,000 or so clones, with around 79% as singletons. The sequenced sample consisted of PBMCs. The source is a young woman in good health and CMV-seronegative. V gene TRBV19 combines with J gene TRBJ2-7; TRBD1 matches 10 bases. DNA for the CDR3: TGTGCCAGTAGTATGCGGGGACAGGGGCAGTTCTCCTACGAGCAGTACTTC. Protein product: CASSMRGQGQFSYEQYF. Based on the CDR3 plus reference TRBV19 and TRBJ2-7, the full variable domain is DGGITQSPKYLFRKEGQNVTLSCEQNLNHDAMYWYRQDPGQGLRLIYYSQIVNDFQKGDIAEGYSVSREKKESFPLTVTSAQKNPTAFYLCASSMRGQGQFSYEQYFGPGTRLTVT.